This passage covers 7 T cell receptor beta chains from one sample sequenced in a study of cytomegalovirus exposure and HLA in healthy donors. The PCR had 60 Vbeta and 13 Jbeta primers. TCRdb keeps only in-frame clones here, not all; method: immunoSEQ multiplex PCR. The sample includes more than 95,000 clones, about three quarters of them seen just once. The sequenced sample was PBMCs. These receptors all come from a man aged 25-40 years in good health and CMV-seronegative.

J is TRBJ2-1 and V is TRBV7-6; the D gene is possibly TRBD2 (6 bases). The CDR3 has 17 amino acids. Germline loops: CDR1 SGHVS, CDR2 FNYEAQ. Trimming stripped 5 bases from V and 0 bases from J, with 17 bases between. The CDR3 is CASSPSSRDFSYNEQFF. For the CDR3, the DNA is TGTGCCAGCAGCCCGAGCTCCCGGGACTTCTCCTACAATGAGCAGTTCTTC.

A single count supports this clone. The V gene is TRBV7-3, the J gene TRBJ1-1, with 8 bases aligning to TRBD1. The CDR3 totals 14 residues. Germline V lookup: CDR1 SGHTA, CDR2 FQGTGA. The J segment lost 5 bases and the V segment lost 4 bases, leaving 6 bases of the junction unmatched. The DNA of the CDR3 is TGTGCCAGCAGCTCCCAGGGGGCGGGAACTGAAGCTTTCTTT. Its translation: CASSSQGAGTEAFF. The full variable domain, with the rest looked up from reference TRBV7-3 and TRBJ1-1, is GAGVSQTPSNKVTEKGKYVELRCDPISGHTALYWYRQSLGQGPEFLIYFQGTGAADDSGLPNDRFFAVRPEGSVSTLKIQRTERGDSAVYLCASSSQGAGTEAFFGQGTRLTVV.

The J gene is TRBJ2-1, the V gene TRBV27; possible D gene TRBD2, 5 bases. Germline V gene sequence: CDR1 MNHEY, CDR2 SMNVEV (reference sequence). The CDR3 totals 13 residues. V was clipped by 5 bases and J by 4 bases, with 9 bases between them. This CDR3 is CASSPGLYNEQFF. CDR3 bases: TGTGCCAGCAGTCCAGGACTTTACAATGAGCAGTTCTTC.

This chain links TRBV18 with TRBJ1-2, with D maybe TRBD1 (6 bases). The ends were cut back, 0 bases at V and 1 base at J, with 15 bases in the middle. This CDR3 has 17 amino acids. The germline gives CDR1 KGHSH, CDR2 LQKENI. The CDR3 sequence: CASSPPPGTRVNYGYTF. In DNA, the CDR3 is TGTGCCAGCTCACCACCCCCCGGGACACGGGTTAACTATGGCTACACCTTC.

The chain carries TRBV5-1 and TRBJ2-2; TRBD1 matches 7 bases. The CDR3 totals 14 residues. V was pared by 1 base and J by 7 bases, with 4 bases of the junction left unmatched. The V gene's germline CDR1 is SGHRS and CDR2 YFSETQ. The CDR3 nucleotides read TGCGCCAGCAGCTTGCAGACAGGGATCGGGGAGCTGTTTTTT. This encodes CASSLQTGIGELFF.

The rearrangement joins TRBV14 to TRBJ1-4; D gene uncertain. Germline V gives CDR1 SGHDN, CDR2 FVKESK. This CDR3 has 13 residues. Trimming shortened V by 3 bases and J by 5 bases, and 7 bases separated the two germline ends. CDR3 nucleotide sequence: TGTGCCAGCAGCCAGGGCAGAAATGAAAAACTGTTTTTT. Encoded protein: CASSQGRNEKLFF.

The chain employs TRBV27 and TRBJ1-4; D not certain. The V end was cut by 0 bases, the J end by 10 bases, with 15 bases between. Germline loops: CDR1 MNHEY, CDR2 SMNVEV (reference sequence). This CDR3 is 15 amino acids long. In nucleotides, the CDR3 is TGTGCCAGCAGTTTATCGAGTATCCAAAGTGGAAAACTGTTTTTT. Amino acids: CASSLSSIQSGKLFF.